This T cell receptor (beta chain) appears in the sequencing data of a study of long-term antiretroviral therapy in people with HIV. The germline V gene has CDR1 MNHNY and CDR2 SVGAGI (reference sequence). The CDR3 has 15 amino acids. Unmatched junction bases numbered 10, after V lost 6 bases and J lost 5 bases. Researchers ran immunoSEQ v3.0 at survey level. Some clones are missing from TCRdb's copy, which holds only in-frame ones; the method was immunoSEQ multiplex PCR. The repertoire holds 20,000 or so clones, with around four fifths as singletons. The V gene is TRBV6-6, the J gene TRBJ1-5; TRBD1 matches at 7 bases. The sample in question was unsorted PBMCs, obtained 1.9 years after starting antiretroviral therapy. This clonotype was sampled from a woman aged 45 to 65 with HIV. The CDR3 sequence is CASSHRDRRDQPQHF. The CDR3 DNA is TGTGCCAGCAGCCATCGGGACAGACGTGATCAGCCCCAGCATTTT.